These 8 T cell receptor beta chains were all obtained from the same sample, sequenced in a study of preoperative IRX-2 immunotherapy in early breast cancer. Profiled with immunoSEQ multiplex PCR; TCRdb holds only in-frame clones, not every one. The table records 35,000 to 40,000 clones, roughly 82% of them present only once. Sample treatment: preoperative locoregional IRX-2 cytokine immunotherapy. This sample comprised lymph node tissue, obtained after IRX-2 immunotherapy. These receptors originate from a human donor with breast cancer.

V and J are TRBV6-8 and TRBJ1-2; D unclear. This CDR3 has 12 residues. Germline-derived CDR1 and CDR2 are MNHGY and SAAAGT. Trimming pared 5 bases from V and 4 bases from J, leaving 8 bases between. Here the CDR3 reads CASSAASYGYTF. The CDR3 nucleotides read TGTGCCAGCAGTGCGGCAAGCTATGGCTACACCTTC.

This rearrangement joins TRBV6-4 to TRBJ2-7; 9 bases line up with TRBD1. The V gene end was trimmed by 10 bases and the J gene end by 4 bases; junction bases not matched to a gene: 5. The CDR3 runs 12 residues. Per germline, CDR1 MRHNA and CDR2 SNTAGT. DNA of the CDR3: TGTGCCACCCGGACAGGGGCTTACGAGCAGTACTTC. It encodes CATRTGAYEQYF.

The gene calls are TRBV6-8 and TRBJ2-3, with no clear D. From germline, CDR1 is MNHGY and CDR2 SAAAGT. The CDR3 runs to 12 residues. V gave up 6 bases and J gave up 6 bases, with 10 bases separating them. CDR3 sequence: CASSPVGDTQYF. The CDR3 DNA reads as TGTGCCAGCAGCCCAGTTGGGGATACGCAGTATTTT.

About this clone: This CDR3 is also generated by other DNA sequences in the sample. The chain has TRBV18 and TRBJ1-3, with D unclear. The germline V gene has CDR1 KGHSH and CDR2 LQKENI. This CDR3 has 15 residues. The V end lost 6 bases, the J end lost 0 bases, and 12 bases lay between the germline ends. The CDR3 DNA reads TGTGCCAGCTCCCCGACGGCTGGCTCTGGAAACACCATATATTTT. Protein sequence: CASSPTAGSGNTIYF.

The V gene is TRBV5-1, the J gene TRBJ2-5; unclear D gene. The CDR3 runs 16 residues. Trimming pared 0 bases from V and 2 bases from J, leaving 14 bases between. Germline V gene lookup returns CDR1 SGHRS and CDR2 YFSETQ. The CDR3 sequence is CASSLAYSGGQETQYF. CDR3 sequence (DNA): TGCGCCAGCAGCTTGGCCTATTCAGGCGGACAAGAGACCCAGTACTTC.

The V gene is TRBV23-1, the J gene TRBJ1-2; D is unclear. TRBV23-1 is sorted into the ORF group, with uncertain function. Trimming left V 6 bases short and J 7 bases short, with 24 bases between. This CDR3 contains 16 residues. The CDR3 DNA sequence: TGCGCCAGCAGCCAAGCTTACGGGCCCCCTTCGGGTGGCTACACCTTC. Translating gives CASSQAYGPPSGGYTF.

This chain connects TRBV11-3 to TRBJ2-7; D is ambiguous. The germline CDR1 and CDR2 sequences are SGHNT and YENEEA. The CDR3 is 15 residues long. Trimming removed 6 bases at V and 6 bases at J, with 21 bases between. The CDR3, as DNA: TGTGCCAGCAGTAGCAGCTCAGCGATTTGGGGCGAGCAGTACTTC. This codes for CASSSSSAIWGEQYF.

The chain recombines TRBV19 with TRBJ1-1; no definite D call. Germline V CDR1 and CDR2: LNHDA, SQIVND (reference sequence). CDR3 length: 13 amino acids. Trimming took 2 bases from V and 4 from J, leaving 8 bases between them. The CDR3 spells CASSITAPTEAFF. DNA of the CDR3: TGTGCCAGTAGTATAACCGCCCCCACTGAAGCTTTCTTT. Complete variable domain (other parts from reference TRBV19 and TRBJ1-1): DGGITQSPKYLFRKEGQNVTLSCEQNLNHDAMYWYRQDPGQGLRLIYYSQIVNDFQKGDIAEGYSVSREKKESFPLTVTSAQKNPTAFYLCASSITAPTEAFFGQGTRLTVV.